These 21 T cell receptor beta chains originate from one sample sequenced in a study of OX40 agonist ivuxolimab in advanced cancers. TCRdb's table, derived via immunoSEQ multiplex PCR, lists solely in-frame clones and lacks some. The table lists 45,000 to 65,000 clones, 88% of them singletons. The sample in question was CD4+ or CD8+ T cells sorted from blood, obtained in a trial of the OX40 agonist ivuxolimab. These receptors were collected from an adult with an advanced solid tumor such as melanoma, head and neck, liver or kidney cancer.

In its sample, this clone was seen once. This sequence joins TRBV6-5 and TRBJ2-1; no firm D call. The CDR3 sequence is 12 residues long. The germline gives CDR1 MNHEY, CDR2 SVGAGI. Deletions cut 6 bases from V and 6 bases from J, with 9 bases between. The CDR3 DNA is TGTGCCAGCAGACTCTCAGCCAATGAGCAGTTCTTC. Translation gives CASRLSANEQFF.

The J gene is TRBJ1-5, the V gene TRBV5-6; no clear D gene. The CDR3 runs to 15 residues. Germline V CDR1 and CDR2: SGHDT, YYEEEE. Between the trimmed V and J ends, which lost 0 bases and 0 bases, there was a span of 7 bases. The CDR3 bases are TGTGCCAGCAGCTTGGGAGGCTATAGCAATCAGCCCCAGCATTTT. Protein product: CASSLGGYSNQPQHF.

This chain uses TRBV13 with TRBJ2-7; TRBD1 agrees at 7 bases. V was clipped by 5 bases and J by 2 bases; unmatched bases: 6. The germline CDR1 and CDR2 sequences are PRHDT and FYEKMQ (reference sequence). This CDR3 has 14 amino acids. The CDR3 nucleotides are TGTGCCAGCAGCCTATCAGACAGGGCCTACGAGCAGTACTTC. Encoded protein: CASSLSDRAYEQYF.

This clone was recorded only once. The chain employs TRBV13 and TRBJ2-1; D is undetermined. V was shortened by 2 bases and J by 4 bases, with 12 bases between the two germline ends. Germline CDR1 and CDR2: PRHDT and FYEKMQ (reference sequence). The CDR3 contains 15 residues. The CDR3 region is CASSLRLDSYNEQFF. CDR3 nucleotides: TGTGCCAGCAGCTTAAGGCTCGACTCTTACAATGAGCAGTTCTTC. Filled out from reference TRBV13 and TRBJ2-1, the complete variable domain reads AAGVIQSPRHLIKEKRETATLKCYPIPRHDTVYWYQQGPGQDPQFLISFYEKMQSDKGSIPDRFSAQQFSDYHSELNMSSLELGDSALYFCASSLRLDSYNEQFFGPGTRLTVL.

This chain links TRBV30 with TRBJ2-1, with TRBD1 matching over 8 bases. Germline V gene sequence: CDR1 GTSNPN, CDR2 SVGIG (reference sequence). V lost 5 bases, J lost 7 bases, and 10 bases stayed unmatched. The CDR3 runs to 14 residues. The CDR3 loop is CAWGRTGRWNEQFF. For the CDR3, the DNA is TGTGCCTGGGGGAGGACAGGGAGGTGGAATGAGCAGTTCTTC.

This chain uses TRBV27 with TRBJ1-2, with 7 bases fitting TRBD1. Germline trimming cut 6 bases from V and 2 bases from J; bases unmatched to any gene: 6. This CDR3 contains 14 residues. Germline V gene lookup returns CDR1 MNHEY and CDR2 SMNVEV (reference sequence). The CDR3 region has the DNA TGTGCCAGCAGCCCGACAGGGAGGAACTATGGCTACACCTTC. The encoded protein is CASSPTGRNYGYTF.

The V and J genes are TRBV29-1 and TRBJ2-5; D may be TRBD2 (7 bases). Trimming cost V 2 bases and J 4 bases, with 17 bases left between them. This CDR3 is built from 15 residues. In germline, CDR1 is SQVTM, CDR2 ANQGSEA. The CDR3 DNA reads TGCAGCGTTGAACTCGGTGAGGGGGGGATAGAGACCCAGTACTTC. Its translation is CSVELGEGGIETQYF.

The rearrangement joins TRBV9 to TRBJ1-6; D is ambiguous. The CDR3 spans 18 residues. V lost 3 bases and J 8 bases, leaving 24 bases between the germline ends. Germline CDR1 reads SGDLS; CDR2 reads YYNGEE. The CDR3 DNA is TGTGCCAGCAGCGCCCGGGATTCGGGTCCCTCTAGAGATTCACCCCTCCACTTT. Amino acid sequence: CASSARDSGPSRDSPLHF.

The chain employs TRBV7-6 and TRBJ2-1, with unresolved D. Germline CDR1 reads SGHVS; CDR2 reads FNYEAQ. The V end was cut by 5 bases, the J end by 6 bases, with 14 bases between. CDR3 length equals 14 residues. As DNA, the CDR3 is TGTGCCAGCAGCCAGACATCTGGTCCCAATGAGCAGTTCTTC. It codes for CASSQTSGPNEQFF.

The chain has TRBV7-2 and TRBJ1-3; D remains ambiguous. Germline V gives CDR1 SGHTA, CDR2 FQGNSA. The CDR3 extends over 14 amino acids. Deletions cut 1 base from V and 2 bases from J, with 6 bases between. CDR3 region: CASSLEGPGNTIYF. The DNA of the CDR3 is TGTGCCAGCAGCTTAGAAGGGCCTGGAAACACCATATATTTT.

The chain carries TRBV19 and TRBJ1-1; TRBD1 matches 10 bases. V dropped 2 bases and J dropped 7; count of bases not matched to a gene: 7. The V gene's germline CDR1 is LNHDA and CDR2 SQIVND (reference sequence). This CDR3 is 15 amino acids long. CDR3 sequence: CASSIWDRGFGEAFF. The CDR3 bases are TGTGCCAGTAGTATATGGGACAGGGGATTCGGTGAAGCTTTCTTT.

J is TRBJ2-1 and V is TRBV4-3; tentatively, D is TRBD2 (5 bases). There are 17 residues in the CDR3. Trimming removed 0 bases at V and 0 bases at J, with 12 bases between. Looked up from germline, CDR1 is LGHNA and CDR2 is YSLEER. CDR3 residues: CASSQDISGSSYNEQFF. The CDR3 bases are TGCGCCAGCAGCCAAGATATAAGTGGGAGCTCCTACAATGAGCAGTTCTTC.

The CDR3 reads CASSLAGDRVFSYEQYF. In DNA form, the CDR3 reads TGTGCCAGCAGCTTGGCTGGGGACAGGGTATTTTCCTACGAGCAGTACTTC. The chain joins TRBV5-6 to TRBJ2-7; 9 positions agree with TRBD1. J lost 1 base, V lost 0 bases, and 8 bases had no gene match. This CDR3 is built from 17 residues. CDR1 SGHDT and CDR2 YYEEEE come from the germline V gene.

The rearrangement joins TRBV2 to TRBJ1-2, with D possibly matching TRBD1 (5 bases). Trimming cost V 4 bases and J 2 bases, with 8 bases left between them. Germline lookup yields CDR1 SNHLY and CDR2 FYNNEI. This CDR3 region has 13 residues. In DNA, the CDR3 is TGTGCCAGCAGTGGTGACAGAAACTATGGCTACACCTTC. It encodes CASSGDRNYGYTF.

The gene calls are TRBV11-2 and TRBJ1-1; no firm D call. Germline CDR1 SGHAT, CDR2 FQNNGV. V lost 0 bases and J lost 4, with 6 bases in between. The CDR3 totals 13 residues. The CDR3 DNA is TGTGCCAGCAGCTTAGATGTTCGCACTGAAGCTTTCTTT. This gives the protein CASSLDVRTEAFF.

This chain joins TRBV10-3 and TRBJ2-7; no definite D call. With 2 bases removed from V and 5 bases from J, the gap between germline ends came to 7 bases. This CDR3 has 12 amino acids. Germline V gives CDR1 ENHRY, CDR2 SYGVKD. In DNA form, the CDR3 reads TGTGCCATCAGTGAGAGGCGTGACGAGCAGTACTTC. It specifies CAISERRDEQYF.

To note about this clone: Other DNA sequences in this sample translate to the same CDR3. V gene TRBV4-3 combines with J gene TRBJ1-5; D ambiguous. The germline V gene has CDR1 LGHNA and CDR2 YSLEER. Trimming stripped 0 bases from V and 0 bases from J, with 6 bases between. There are 15 residues in the CDR3. CDR3 residues: CASSQDRYSNQPQHF. Here the CDR3 DNA reads TGCGCCAGCAGCCAAGATAGGTATAGCAATCAGCCCCAGCATTTT.

The chain couples TRBV7-2 to TRBJ2-7; no reliable D call. The germline V gene has CDR1 SGHTA and CDR2 FQGNSA. The CDR3 is 11 residues long. V was clipped by 3 bases and J by 0 bases, with 0 bases between them. Written as DNA, the CDR3 is TGTGCCAGCAGCTTCTCCTACGAGCAGTACTTC. This codes for CASSFSYEQYF.

In its sample, this clone was seen once. The CDR3 nucleotides are TGTGCCAGCAGTTCCTCCAATAACGCCGAGCAGTACTTC. This encodes CASSSSNNAEQYF. This sequence joins TRBV6-5 and TRBJ2-7; D is uncertain. V was pared by 4 bases and J by 6 bases, with 13 bases between. This CDR3 region has 13 residues. Germline loops: CDR1 MNHEY, CDR2 SVGAGI.

This clone is a singleton in its sample. The chain employs TRBV4-1 and TRBJ2-7; D ambiguous. CDR1 is MGHRA, CDR2 YSYEKL, per germline. The V end lost 1 base, the J end lost 7 bases, and 11 bases lay between the germline ends. This CDR3 comprises 13 residues. CDR3 bases: TGCGCCAGCAGCCAAGGCCCCCTTGGGGAGCAGTACTTC. Its protein product is CASSQGPLGEQYF.

Turning to this clone: An end of the junction differs from the germline gene, which may be a read error. The chain is built from TRBV5-4 and TRBJ2-5, with 9 bases fitting TRBD2. This CDR3 spans 18 amino acids. Germline CDR1 reads SGHNT; CDR2 reads YYREEE (reference sequence). In nucleotides, the CDR3 is TGTGCCAGCGGCTTGCTGGGCCTAGGAGCGGGGGGAGGCGAGACCCAGTACTTC. Translating it yields CASGLLGLGAGGGETQYF.